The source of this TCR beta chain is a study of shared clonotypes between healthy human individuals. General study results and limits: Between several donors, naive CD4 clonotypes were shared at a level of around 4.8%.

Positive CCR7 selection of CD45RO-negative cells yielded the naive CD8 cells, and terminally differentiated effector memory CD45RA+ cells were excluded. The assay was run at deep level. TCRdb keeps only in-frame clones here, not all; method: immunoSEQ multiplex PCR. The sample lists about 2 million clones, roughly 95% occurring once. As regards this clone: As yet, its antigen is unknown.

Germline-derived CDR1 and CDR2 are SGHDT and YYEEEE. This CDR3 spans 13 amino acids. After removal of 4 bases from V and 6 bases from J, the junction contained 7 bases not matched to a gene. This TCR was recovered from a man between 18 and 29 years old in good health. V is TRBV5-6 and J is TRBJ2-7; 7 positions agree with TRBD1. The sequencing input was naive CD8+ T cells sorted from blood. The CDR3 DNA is TGTGCCAGCAGCGGAAAACAGGGGATCGAGCAGTACTTC. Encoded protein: CASSGKQGIEQYF.